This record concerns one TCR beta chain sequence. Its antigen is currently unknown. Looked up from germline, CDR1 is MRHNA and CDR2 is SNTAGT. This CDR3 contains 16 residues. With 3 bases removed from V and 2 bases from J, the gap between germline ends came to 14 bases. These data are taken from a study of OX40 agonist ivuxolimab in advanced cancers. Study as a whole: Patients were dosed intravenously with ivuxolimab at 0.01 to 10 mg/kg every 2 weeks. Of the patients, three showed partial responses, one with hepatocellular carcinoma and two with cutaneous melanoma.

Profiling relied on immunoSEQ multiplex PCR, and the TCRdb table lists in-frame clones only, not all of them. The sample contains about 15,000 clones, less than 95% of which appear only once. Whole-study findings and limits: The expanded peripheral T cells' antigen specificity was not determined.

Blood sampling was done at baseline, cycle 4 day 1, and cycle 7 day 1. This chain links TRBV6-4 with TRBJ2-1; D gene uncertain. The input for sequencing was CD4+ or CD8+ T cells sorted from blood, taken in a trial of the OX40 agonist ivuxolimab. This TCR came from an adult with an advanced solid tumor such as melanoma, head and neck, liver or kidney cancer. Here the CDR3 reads CASSEFWAEAYNEQFF. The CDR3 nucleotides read TGTGCCAGCAGTGAATTTTGGGCAGAGGCCTACAATGAGCAGTTCTTC.